The TCR beta chain described here comes from a study of T cells in Graves' hyperthyroidism and ophthalmopathy. Findings and limits, study-wide: Progression to ophthalmopathy was predicted a median of roughly seven months early.

This clonotype was seen at least ten times. Its antigen is currently unknown. It was RNA transcripts that yielded the amplified TCR beta CDR3 regions. During a first-round RT-PCR of the TCR CDR3, the HTBI primer set was used. MiXCR, applied by TCRdb to the multiplex PCR reads, yields one record per CDR3 protein. The sample lists about 690,000 distinct CDR3 sequences, 15% to 20% seen once, with about 14% in the top ten. The germline V gene has CDR1 SNHLY and CDR2 FYNNEI. The V segment lost 10 bases and the J segment 1 base; nucleotides outside the gene matches: 6. CDR3 size: 13 residues. A patient was excluded if there was uncontrolled infection, other autoimmune disease, pregnancy or lactation.

Sequencing was performed on blood. This clonotype was sampled from a man between 50 and 59 years old with Graves' hyperthyroidism. This rearrangement joins TRBV2 to TRBJ1-1; 7 bases map to TRBD1. The CDR3 reads CATMGQSNTEAFF. The CDR3 DNA follows: TGTGCCACCATGGGACAGTCGAACACTGAAGCTTTCTTT.